The T cell receptor (beta chain) described here comes from a study of cytotoxic CD8 clonotypes in ibrutinib-treated CLL. Study as a whole: Among the samples, the mean was roughly 260,000 productive templates and about 90,000 productive rearrangements.

Repertoires were generated with immunoSEQ multiplex PCR, while TCRdb's copy carries only in-frame clones and drops some. The table records approximately 280,000 clones, roughly four fifths of them present only once. Notes on this clone: As yet, its antigen is unknown.

The CDR3 length is 14 residues. Trimming left V 3 bases short and J 2 bases short, with 10 bases between. The V gene's germline CDR1 is SEHNR and CDR2 FQNEAQ (reference sequence). Notes on the study in general: Clonality was higher at baseline than in age-matched healthy donors and tracked circulating CD8+ T-cell counts.

The sample consisted of PBMCs, taken at disease progression, from a patient treated with ibrutinib. This chain connects TRBV7-9 to TRBJ1-2; D possibly corresponds to TRBD1 (6 bases). This clonotype originated in a human donor with chronic lymphocytic leukemia. The CDR3 here is CASSFSGQNYGYTF. The CDR3 DNA is TGTGCCAGCAGCTTTAGTGGACAGAACTATGGCTACACCTTC.